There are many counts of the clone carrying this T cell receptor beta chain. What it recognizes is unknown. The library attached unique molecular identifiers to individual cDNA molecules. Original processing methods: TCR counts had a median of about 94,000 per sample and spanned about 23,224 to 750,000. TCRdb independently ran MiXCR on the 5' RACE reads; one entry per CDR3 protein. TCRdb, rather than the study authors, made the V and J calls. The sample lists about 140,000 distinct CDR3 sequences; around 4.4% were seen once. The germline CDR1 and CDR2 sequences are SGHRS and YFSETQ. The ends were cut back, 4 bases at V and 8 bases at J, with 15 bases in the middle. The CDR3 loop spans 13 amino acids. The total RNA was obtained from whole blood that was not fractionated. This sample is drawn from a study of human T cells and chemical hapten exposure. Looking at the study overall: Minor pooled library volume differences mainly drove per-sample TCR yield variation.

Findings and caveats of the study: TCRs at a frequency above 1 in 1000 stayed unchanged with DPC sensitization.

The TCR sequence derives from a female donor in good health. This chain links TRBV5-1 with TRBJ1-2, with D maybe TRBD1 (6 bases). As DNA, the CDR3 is TGCGCCAGCAGCCCCCAGGGGACCAGCGGCTACACCTTC. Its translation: CASSPQGTSGYTF.